This T cell receptor (beta chain) comes out of a study of cytomegalovirus exposure and HLA in healthy donors. Unmatched junction bases numbered 11, after V lost 1 base and J lost 2 bases. The germline V gene has CDR1 LNHDA and CDR2 SQIVND (reference sequence). The length of the CDR3 is 19 residues. PCR amplification relied on 60 Vbeta primers (plus 13 Jbeta primers). Sequenced by immunoSEQ multiplex PCR; TCRdb stores in-frame clones only, minus some. The sample consists of 220,000 or so clones, 65% to 75% of them appearing once. General study points: In an earlier analysis, in about 530 donors, most V segments appeared productive either ~90% or ~30% of the time. TCR beta sequences reportedly predicted the HLA-A and HLA-B alleles of most subjects accurately.

On this clone itself: The antigen is not known.

The receptor was derived from a woman aged 30 to 39 in good health and CMV-seronegative. The sequencing input was PBMCs. The genes are TRBV19 and TRBJ2-6; 7 positions match TRBD2. The chain's CDR3 is CASSIVGGGAFAGANVLTF. CDR3 coding DNA: TGTGCCAGTAGTATAGTGGGCGGGGGTGCTTTCGCTGGGGCCAACGTCCTGACTTTC.